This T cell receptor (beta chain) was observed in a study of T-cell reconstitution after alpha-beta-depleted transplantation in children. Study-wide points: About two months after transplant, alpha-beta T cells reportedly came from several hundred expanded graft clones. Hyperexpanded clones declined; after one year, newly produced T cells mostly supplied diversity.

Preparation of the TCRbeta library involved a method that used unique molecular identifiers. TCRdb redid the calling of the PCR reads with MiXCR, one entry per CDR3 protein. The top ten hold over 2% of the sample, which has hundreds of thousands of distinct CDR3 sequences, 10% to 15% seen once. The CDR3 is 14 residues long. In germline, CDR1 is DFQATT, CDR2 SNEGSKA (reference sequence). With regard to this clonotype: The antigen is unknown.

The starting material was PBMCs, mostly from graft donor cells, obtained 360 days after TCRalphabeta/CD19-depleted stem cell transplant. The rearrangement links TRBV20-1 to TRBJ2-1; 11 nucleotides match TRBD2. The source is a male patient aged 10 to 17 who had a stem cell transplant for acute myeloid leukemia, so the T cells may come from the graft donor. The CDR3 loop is CSGATSGAYNEQFF. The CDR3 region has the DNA TGCAGCGGAGCGACTAGCGGGGCTTACAATGAGCAGTTCTTC.